A selection of T cell receptor beta chains follows, all from one sample in a study of beta chain features in type 1 diabetes. Produced via immunoSEQ multiplex PCR; TCRdb's table is partial and in-frame only. There are 850,000 to 900,000 clones in the sample; roughly 17% occur only once, and around 0.02% lies in the top ten. Sequenced: naive CD4+ T cells from blood. The receptors originated from a woman aged 18-30 years in good health. The CDR3 runs from the conserved cysteine through the conserved F or W. The D gene is left open where the match is weak. Where a row states a size, it is once, few, many or the class of an expanded clone; other rows omit it.

clone_size j_call d_call v_call cdr3_length cdr3_aa cdr3_nt
- TRBJ2-1 - TRBV5-6 16 CASSLFLDRPVIEQFF TGTGCCAGCAGCCTATTCTTGGACCGGCCGGTCATCGAGCAGTTCTTC
few TRBJ1-2 TRBD1 TRBV28 12 CASSLGTVGYTF TGTGCCAGCAGTTTAGGGACAGTTGGCTACACCTTC
- TRBJ2-3 TRBD2 TRBV7-9 18 CASSSRAGTSGVTDTQYF TGTGCCAGCAGCTCTAGAGCGGGGACTAGCGGGGTCACAGATACGCAGTATTTT
few TRBJ2-3 - TRBV25-1 16 CASSERYRVGSDTQYF TGTGCCAGCAGTGAGCGTTACAGAGTAGGGTCAGATACGCAGTATTTT
few TRBJ2-3 - TRBV7-3 12 CASSLPSDTQYF TGTGCCAGCAGCTTGCCATCAGATACGCAGTATTTT
- TRBJ2-3 TRBD2 TRBV10-3 15 CAIRSSGRGADTQYF TGTGCCATCAGGAGTAGCGGGAGGGGCGCAGATACGCAGTATTTT
- TRBJ2-6 - TRBV28 15 CASSEHARGANVLTF TGTGCCAGCAGTGAACATGCGAGGGGGGCCAACGTCCTGACTTTC
few TRBJ2-7 TRBD1 TRBV7-8 15 CASSLGATGKYEQYF TGTGCCAGCAGCTTAGGAGCGACAGGGAAATACGAGCAGTACTTC
few TRBJ2-1 - TRBV9 17 CASSVGVLRPSYNEQFF TGTGCCAGCAGCGTAGGTGTATTGCGGCCGTCCTACAATGAGCAGTTCTTC
- TRBJ2-7 - TRBV18 14 CASSPPNRAYEQYF TGTGCCAGCTCACCACCGAACAGGGCCTACGAGCAGTACTTC
- TRBJ2-1 - TRBV5-1 15 CASSLGGSTYNEQFF TGCGCCAGCAGCTTGGGAGGGAGTACCTACAATGAGCAGTTCTTC
few TRBJ2-7 - TRBV27 15 CASSLGHGLPGEQYF TGTGCCAGCAGTTTGGGGCATGGACTGCCCGGGGAGCAGTACTTC
few TRBJ2-2 TRBD2 TRBV7-9 17 CASSFIPLAGVTGELFF TGTGCCAGCAGCTTTATTCCCCTAGCGGGAGTCACCGGGGAGCTGTTTTTT
- TRBJ1-3 - TRBV6-5 15 CASSYQRNSGNTIYF TGTGCCAGCAGTTACCAGCGAAACTCTGGAAACACCATATATTTT
- TRBJ1-2 - TRBV7-9 15 CASSRRDPGERGYTF TGTGCCAGCAGCCGGCGAGACCCAGGGGAGCGGGGCTACACCTTC
- TRBJ1-2 TRBD1 TRBV28 13 CASSFRTGDGYTF TGTGCCAGCAGTTTTCGGACAGGGGATGGCTACACCTTC
- TRBJ2-5 - TRBV5-4 14 CASSLDGFEETQYF TGTGCCAGCAGCCTAGACGGGTTTGAAGAGACCCAGTACTTC
- TRBJ2-1 - TRBV6-5 11 CASSYREEQFF TGTGCCAGCAGTTACCGGGAAGAGCAGTTCTTC
- TRBJ2-1 - TRBV6-5 16 CASSYGGASSYNEQFF TGTGCCAGCAGTTACGGCGGGGCCAGCTCCTACAATGAGCAGTTCTTC
few TRBJ2-1 - TRBV4-1 18 CASSQGNTRSPSYNEQFF TGCGCCAGCAGCCAAGGCAACACGAGGTCACCTTCCTACAATGAGCAGTTCTTC
- TRBJ1-4 - TRBV14 16 CASSPRYAGPNEKLFF TGTGCCAGCAGCCCCCGCTACGCTGGACCGAATGAAAAACTGTTTTTT
few TRBJ2-5 - TRBV28 13 CASSLSFEETQYF TGTGCCAGCAGTTTGAGTTTCGAAGAGACCCAGTACTTC
few TRBJ2-3 TRBD2 TRBV4-3 17 CASSHGLASGPFHTQYF TGCGCCAGCAGCCACGGACTAGCGAGTGGACCATTTCATACGCAGTATTTT
- TRBJ2-1 TRBD2 TRBV19 15 CASHTSGSSYNEQFF TGTGCCAGCCATACTAGCGGGAGCTCCTACAATGAGCAGTTCTTC
few TRBJ2-5 - TRBV4-1 14 CASSQVVFLETQYF TGCGCCAGCAGCCAAGTGGTCTTCCTGGAGACCCAGTACTTC